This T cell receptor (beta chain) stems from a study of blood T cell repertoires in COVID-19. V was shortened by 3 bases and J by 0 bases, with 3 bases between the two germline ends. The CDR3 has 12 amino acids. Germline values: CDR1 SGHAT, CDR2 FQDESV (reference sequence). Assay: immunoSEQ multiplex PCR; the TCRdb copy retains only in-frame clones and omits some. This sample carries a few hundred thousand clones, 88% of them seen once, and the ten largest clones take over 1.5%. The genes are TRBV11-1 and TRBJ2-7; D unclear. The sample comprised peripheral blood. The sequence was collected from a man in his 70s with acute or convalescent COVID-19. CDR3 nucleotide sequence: TGTGCCAGCAGCTTCAGCTCCTACGAGCAGTACTTC. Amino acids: CASSFSSYEQYF.